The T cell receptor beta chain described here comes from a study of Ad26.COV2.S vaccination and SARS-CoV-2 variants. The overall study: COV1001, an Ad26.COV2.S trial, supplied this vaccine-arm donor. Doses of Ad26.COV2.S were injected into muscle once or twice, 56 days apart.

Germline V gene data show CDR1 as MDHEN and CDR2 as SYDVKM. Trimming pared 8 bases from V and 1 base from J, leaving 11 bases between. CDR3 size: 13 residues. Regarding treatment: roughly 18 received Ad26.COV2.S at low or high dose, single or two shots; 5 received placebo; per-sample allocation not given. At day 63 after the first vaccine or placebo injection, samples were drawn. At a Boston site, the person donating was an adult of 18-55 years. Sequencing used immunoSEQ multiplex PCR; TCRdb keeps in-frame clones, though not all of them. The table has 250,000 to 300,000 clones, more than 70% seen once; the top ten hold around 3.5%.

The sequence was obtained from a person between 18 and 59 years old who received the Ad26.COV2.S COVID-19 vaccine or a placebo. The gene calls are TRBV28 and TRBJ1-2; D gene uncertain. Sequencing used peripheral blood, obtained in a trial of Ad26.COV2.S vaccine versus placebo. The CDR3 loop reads CASGREINYGYTF. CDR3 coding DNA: TGTGCCAGCGGGCGTGAAATTAACTATGGCTACACCTTC.